This TCR beta chain emerged from a study of shared clonotypes between healthy human individuals (dated by TCRdb to 2020 to 2021). For the wider study: A few men and two women, aged 18 to 49 years, made up the cohort. For each donor, CD4 naive and CD4 memory were each given three plates, CD8 naive was given two plates, and CD8 memory was given one plate. The study deeply sequenced blood TCR repertoires of several healthy adults to estimate repertoire size and the extent of clonotype sharing between individuals. To increase sequencing depth and limit assay-specific biases, TCR repertoire library preparation and sequencing were carried out by different laboratories using diverse techniques. Per donor, leukapheresis produced somewhere between about 0.94 and 8.9 billion PBMCs.

Paper-wide results and their limitations: Even with the large sequencing depth, rarefaction of the sorted-subset datasets indicated that sequencing was incomplete. Pairwise subsampling led to the expectation that sequencing depth would affect the degree of clonotype sharing among donors. Compared with non-shared clonotypes, the clonotypes found in all four sorted-subset donors had higher generation probabilities. Estimated clonotype richness was generally larger for naive than for memory subsets. Because the study included only a small number of donors, the genetic and exposure-history diversity represented was limited. Sampling was restricted to blood, and TCR repertoires in tissues likely differ from the TCR repertoires found in blood. When a handful of donors were compared, the shared fraction of clonotypes was about 5.2% for naive CD4, 3.5% to 4% for naive CD8, 2.3% for memory CD4, and approximately 0.4% for memory CD8.

In the case of this clone: Its antigen is currently not known. Per-base qualities were not stored, and no clone one base away is much larger.

The donors were healthy, HIV-negative adults with no recently reported acute infections or vaccinations. Only Caucasian adults living in Nashville, Tennessee, USA were represented among the donors. CD4+ T cells were enriched by magnetic negative selection; naive cells were then positively selected on CD45RA, and the negative fraction formed the memory subset. Blood was collected by leukapheresis, and PBMCs were isolated by Ficoll-Histopaque density gradient centrifugation and then cryopreserved in liquid nitrogen vapor phase. Analytical flow cytometry was used to check the purity and quantity of each magnetically sorted T cell population. Each sorted fraction had its genomic DNA isolated and then quantified by UV absorbance on a Nanodrop 2000c. Using the deep immunoSEQ assay, TCR CDR3 regions were amplified from genomic DNA by multiplex PCR. Extracted genomic DNA from each cell subset was distributed evenly across all wells of several immunoSEQ 96-well plates, and each plate was treated as a replicate. For sorted subsets, roughly 200 ng genomic DNA, equal to 25,000 to 35,000 T cell genomes, was loaded into each replicate PCR. The purified libraries were quantified using a Qubit 3.0 fluorometer, sized with a Bioanalyzer 2100, and then quantified again using the KAPA Library Quantification kit. Every immunoSEQ 96-well plate was sequenced on a separate single-read 150-cycle Illumina NextSeq 550 flow cell. The original pipeline was this. Because the immunoSEQ output included only junctional sequences and no quality scores, the filtering could not be the same as the filtering used for full-length reads. To assign V/J genes and CDR3, sequences were annotated using PyIR, a Python wrapper for IgBLAST v1.9, with IMGT germline references. Any read was removed if the V/J assignment was weak (E-value above 1e-6), the CDR3 was missing, or the read contained stop codons, out-of-frame junctions, or ambiguous translated residues. A V3J clonotype was defined by an identical inferred V gene, J gene, and CDR3 amino acid sequence. The percentage overlap between two repertoires was calculated by dividing the number of shared unique clonotypes by the size of the smaller repertoire. Richness of each repertoire was evaluated using RTK rarefaction, the Chao1 estimator, and Recon v2.1 estimates of unobserved clonotypes. OLGA was used to compute generation probabilities for all TCRbeta clonotypes that the gDNA method yielded from four donors. TCRdb limited this immuneACCESS table to in-frame rearrangements with V and J called. A share of clones is missing; checked studies link under half to unresolved V genes, and the rest is unexplained. The V and J calls and clone size were taken over from that table, and D and trimming were inferred from the DNA. The sample table contains over 2 million clones; only one count was recorded for 90% to 95% of them. The ten largest clonotypes hold 0.13% of the sample.

CDR1 and CDR2 are drawn from the germline V gene: MDHEN, SYDVKM. Relative to germline, V is missing 6 bases and J is missing 1 base, with 18 bases of the junction outside any gene match. Inclusive of the bounding cysteine and phenylalanine, the CDR3 is 19 residues long. Only CDR3 DNA is held: 57 bases, read in frame from base 1. Rearrangement joined TRBV28 to TRBJ1-5, with 7 middle bases fitting TRBD1. The clonotype was recovered from a man aged 18 to 30 in good health. The material sequenced was naive CD4+ T cells sorted from blood. In the paper's terms, the cell subset or site label means: CD45RA+ positively selected. The CDR3 reads CASSHPRDRGSLSNQPQHF. At the DNA level, the sequence is TGTGCCAGCAGCCACCCCCGGGACAGAGGCTCTCTAAGCAATCAGCCCCAGCATTTT.